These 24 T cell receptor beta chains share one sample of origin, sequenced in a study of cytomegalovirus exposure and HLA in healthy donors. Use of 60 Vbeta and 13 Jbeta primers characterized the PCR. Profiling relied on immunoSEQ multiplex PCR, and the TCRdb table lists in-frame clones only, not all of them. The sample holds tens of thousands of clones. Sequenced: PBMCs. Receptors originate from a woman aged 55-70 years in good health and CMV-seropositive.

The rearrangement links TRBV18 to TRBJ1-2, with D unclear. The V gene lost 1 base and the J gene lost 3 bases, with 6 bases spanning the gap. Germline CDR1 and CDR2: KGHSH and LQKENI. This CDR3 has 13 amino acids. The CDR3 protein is CASSPQYDYGYTF. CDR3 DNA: TGTGCCAGCTCACCACAATATGACTATGGCTACACCTTC.

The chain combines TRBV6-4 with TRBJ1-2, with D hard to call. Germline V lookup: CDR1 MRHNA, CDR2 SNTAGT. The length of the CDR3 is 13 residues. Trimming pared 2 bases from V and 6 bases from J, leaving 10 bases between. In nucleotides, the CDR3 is TGTGCCAGCAGTGACGGAGGACTCGATGGCTACACCTTC. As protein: CASSDGGLDGYTF.

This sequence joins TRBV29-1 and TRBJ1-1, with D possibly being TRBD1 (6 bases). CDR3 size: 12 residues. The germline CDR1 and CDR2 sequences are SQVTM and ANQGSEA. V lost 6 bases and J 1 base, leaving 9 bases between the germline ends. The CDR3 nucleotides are TGCAGCGTCTGGGACACGAACACTGAAGCTTTCTTT. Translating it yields CSVWDTNTEAFF.

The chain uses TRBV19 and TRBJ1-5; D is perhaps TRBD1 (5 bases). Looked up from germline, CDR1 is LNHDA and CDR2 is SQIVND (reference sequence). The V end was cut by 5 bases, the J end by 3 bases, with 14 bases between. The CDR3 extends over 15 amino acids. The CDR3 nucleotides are TGTGCCAGTAGTCCCTCCAGGGATCTCAATCAGCCCCAGCATTTT. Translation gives CASSPSRDLNQPQHF.

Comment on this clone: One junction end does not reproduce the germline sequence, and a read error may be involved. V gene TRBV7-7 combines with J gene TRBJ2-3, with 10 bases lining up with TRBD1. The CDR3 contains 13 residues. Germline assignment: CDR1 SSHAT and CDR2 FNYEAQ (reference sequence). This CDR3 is CASSRDRGDTQYF. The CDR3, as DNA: TGTGCTAGCAGCCGGGACAGGGGAGATACGCAGTATTTT.

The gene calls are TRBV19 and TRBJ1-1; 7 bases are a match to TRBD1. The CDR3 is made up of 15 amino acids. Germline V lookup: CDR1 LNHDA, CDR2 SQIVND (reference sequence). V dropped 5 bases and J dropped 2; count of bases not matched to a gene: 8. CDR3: CASSSAGTANTEAFF. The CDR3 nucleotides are TGTGCCAGTAGTTCCGCCGGGACAGCCAACACTGAAGCTTTCTTT.

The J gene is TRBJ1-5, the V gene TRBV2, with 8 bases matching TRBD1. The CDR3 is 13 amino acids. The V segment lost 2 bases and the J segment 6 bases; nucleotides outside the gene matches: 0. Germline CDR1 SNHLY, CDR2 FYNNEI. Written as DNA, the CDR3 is TGTGCCAGCAGTGAAACAGGGGGTCAGCCCCAGCATTTT. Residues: CASSETGGQPQHF. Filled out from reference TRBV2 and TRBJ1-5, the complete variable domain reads EPEVTQTPSHQVTQMGQEVILRCVPISNHLYFYWYRQILGQKVEFLVSFYNNEISEKSEIFDDQFSVERPDGSNFTLKIRSTKLEDSAMYFCASSETGGQPQHFGDGTRLSIL.

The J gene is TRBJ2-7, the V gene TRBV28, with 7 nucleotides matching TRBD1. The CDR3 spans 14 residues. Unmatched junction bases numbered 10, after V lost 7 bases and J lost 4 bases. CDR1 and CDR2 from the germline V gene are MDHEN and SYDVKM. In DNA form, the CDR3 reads TGTGCCAGCACCAGACAGGGTATCGGGTACGAGCAGTACTTC. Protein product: CASTRQGIGYEQYF.

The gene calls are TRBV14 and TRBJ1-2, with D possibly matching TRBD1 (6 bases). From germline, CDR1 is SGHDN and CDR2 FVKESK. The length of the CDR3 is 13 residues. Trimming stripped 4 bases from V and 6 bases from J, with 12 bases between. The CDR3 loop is CASSRSGEHGYTF. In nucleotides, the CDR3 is TGTGCCAGCAGCCGATCAGGGGAGCATGGCTACACCTTC.

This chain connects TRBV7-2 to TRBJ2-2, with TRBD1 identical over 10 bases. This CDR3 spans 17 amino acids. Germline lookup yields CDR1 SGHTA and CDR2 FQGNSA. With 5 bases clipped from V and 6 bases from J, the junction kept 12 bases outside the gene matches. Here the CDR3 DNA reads TGTGCCAGCAGCCCTACACGACAGGGGGCTGTCGCCGGGGAGCTGTTTTTT. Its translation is CASSPTRQGAVAGELFF.

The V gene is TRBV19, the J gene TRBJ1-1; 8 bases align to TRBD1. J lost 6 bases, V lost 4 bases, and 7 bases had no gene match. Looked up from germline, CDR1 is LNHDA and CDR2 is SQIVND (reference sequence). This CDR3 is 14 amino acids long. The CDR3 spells CASSTPGQAAEAFF. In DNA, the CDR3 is TGTGCCAGTAGTACCCCGGGACAGGCTGCTGAAGCTTTCTTT.

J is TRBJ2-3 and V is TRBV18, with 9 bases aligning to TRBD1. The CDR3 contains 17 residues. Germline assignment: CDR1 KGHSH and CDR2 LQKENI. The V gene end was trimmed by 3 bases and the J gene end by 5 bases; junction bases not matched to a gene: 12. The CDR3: CASSPWGVQGAKDTQYF. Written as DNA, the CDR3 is TGTGCCAGCTCACCGTGGGGAGTACAGGGGGCGAAAGATACGCAGTATTTT.

The CDR3 loop reads CASSQDSDSYNEKLFF. DNA of the CDR3: TGCGCCAGCAGCCAAGACAGCGACAGTTATAATGAAAAACTGTTTTTT. The chain links TRBV4-1 to TRBJ1-4; maybe TRBD1 (5 bases). V was pared by 0 bases and J by 4 bases, with 12 bases between. This CDR3 is built from 16 residues. Germline V gene lookup returns CDR1 MGHRA and CDR2 YSYEKL.

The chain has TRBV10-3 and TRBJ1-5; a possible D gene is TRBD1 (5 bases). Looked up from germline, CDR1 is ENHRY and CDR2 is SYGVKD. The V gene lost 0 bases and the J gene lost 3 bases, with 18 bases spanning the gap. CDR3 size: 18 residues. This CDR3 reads CAISESIGAPGDNQPQHF. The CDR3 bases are TGTGCCATCAGTGAGTCGATTGGGGCCCCAGGAGACAATCAGCCCCAGCATTTT.

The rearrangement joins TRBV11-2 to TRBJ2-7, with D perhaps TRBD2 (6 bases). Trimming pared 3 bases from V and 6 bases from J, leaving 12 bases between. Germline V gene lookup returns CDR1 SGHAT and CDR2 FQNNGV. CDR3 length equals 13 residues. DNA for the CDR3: TGTGCCAGCAGCTTTTTGCGGGGCGGCGAGCAGTACTTC. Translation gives CASSFLRGGEQYF.

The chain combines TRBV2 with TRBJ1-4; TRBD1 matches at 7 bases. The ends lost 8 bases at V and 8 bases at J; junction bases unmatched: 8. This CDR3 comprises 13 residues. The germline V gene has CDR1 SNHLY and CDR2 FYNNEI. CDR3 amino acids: CASLTGLYEKLFF. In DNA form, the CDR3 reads TGTGCCAGCCTGACAGGGCTTTACGAAAAACTGTTTTTT. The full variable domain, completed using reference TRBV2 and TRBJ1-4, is EPEVTQTPSHQVTQMGQEVILRCVPISNHLYFYWYRQILGQKVEFLVSFYNNEISEKSEIFDDQFSVERPDGSNFTLKIRSTKLEDSAMYFCASLTGLYEKLFFGSGTQLSVL.

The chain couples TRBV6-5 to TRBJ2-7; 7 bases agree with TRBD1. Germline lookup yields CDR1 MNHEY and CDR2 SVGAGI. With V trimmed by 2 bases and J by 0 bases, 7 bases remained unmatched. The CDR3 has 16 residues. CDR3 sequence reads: CASSYLGRGSSYEQYF. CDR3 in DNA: TGTGCCAGCAGTTACCTCGGCAGGGGGAGCTCCTACGAGCAGTACTTC.

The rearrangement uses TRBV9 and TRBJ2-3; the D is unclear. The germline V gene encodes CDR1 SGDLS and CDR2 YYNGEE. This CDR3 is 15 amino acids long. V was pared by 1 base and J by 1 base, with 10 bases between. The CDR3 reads CASSVSYSGTDTQYF. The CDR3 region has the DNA TGTGCCAGCAGCGTAAGTTACTCGGGCACAGATACGCAGTATTTT.

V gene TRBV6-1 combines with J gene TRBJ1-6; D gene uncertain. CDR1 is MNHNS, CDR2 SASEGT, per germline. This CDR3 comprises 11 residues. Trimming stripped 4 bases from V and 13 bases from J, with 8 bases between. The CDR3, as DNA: TGTGCCAGCAGTGGACAATTCCCCCTCCACTTT. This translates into CASSGQFPLHF.

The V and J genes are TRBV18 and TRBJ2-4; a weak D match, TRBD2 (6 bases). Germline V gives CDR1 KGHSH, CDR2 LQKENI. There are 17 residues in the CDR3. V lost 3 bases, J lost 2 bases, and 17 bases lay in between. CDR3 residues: CASSPNRDRGSKNIQYF. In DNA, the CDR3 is TGTGCCAGCTCACCCAACCGGGACCGGGGGTCCAAAAACATTCAGTACTTC.

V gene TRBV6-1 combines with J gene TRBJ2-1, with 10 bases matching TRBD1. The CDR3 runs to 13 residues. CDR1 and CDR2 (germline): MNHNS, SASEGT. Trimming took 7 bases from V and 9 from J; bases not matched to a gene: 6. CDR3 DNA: TGTGCCAGCATGGGGGACAGGGGCTCTGAGCAGTTCTTC. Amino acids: CASMGDRGSEQFF.

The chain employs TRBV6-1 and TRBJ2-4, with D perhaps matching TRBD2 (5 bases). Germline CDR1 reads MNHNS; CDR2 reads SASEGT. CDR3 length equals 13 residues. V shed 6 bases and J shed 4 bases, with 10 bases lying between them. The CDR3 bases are TGTGCCAGCAGGCCCGGGGATAAAAACATTCAGTACTTC. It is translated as CASRPGDKNIQYF.

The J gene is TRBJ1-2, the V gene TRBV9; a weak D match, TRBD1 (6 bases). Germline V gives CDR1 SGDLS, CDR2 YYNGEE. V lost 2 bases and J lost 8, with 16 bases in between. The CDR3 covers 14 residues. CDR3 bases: TGTGCCAGCAGCGTGGGGTGGGGGCGCGAGGGCTACACCTTC. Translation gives CASSVGWGREGYTF.

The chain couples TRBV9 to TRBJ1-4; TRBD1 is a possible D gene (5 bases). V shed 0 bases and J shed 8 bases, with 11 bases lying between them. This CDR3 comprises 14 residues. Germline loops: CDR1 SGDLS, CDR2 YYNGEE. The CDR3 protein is CASSVGGVREKLFF. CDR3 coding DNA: TGTGCCAGCAGCGTAGGGGGGGTCAGGGAAAAACTGTTTTTT.